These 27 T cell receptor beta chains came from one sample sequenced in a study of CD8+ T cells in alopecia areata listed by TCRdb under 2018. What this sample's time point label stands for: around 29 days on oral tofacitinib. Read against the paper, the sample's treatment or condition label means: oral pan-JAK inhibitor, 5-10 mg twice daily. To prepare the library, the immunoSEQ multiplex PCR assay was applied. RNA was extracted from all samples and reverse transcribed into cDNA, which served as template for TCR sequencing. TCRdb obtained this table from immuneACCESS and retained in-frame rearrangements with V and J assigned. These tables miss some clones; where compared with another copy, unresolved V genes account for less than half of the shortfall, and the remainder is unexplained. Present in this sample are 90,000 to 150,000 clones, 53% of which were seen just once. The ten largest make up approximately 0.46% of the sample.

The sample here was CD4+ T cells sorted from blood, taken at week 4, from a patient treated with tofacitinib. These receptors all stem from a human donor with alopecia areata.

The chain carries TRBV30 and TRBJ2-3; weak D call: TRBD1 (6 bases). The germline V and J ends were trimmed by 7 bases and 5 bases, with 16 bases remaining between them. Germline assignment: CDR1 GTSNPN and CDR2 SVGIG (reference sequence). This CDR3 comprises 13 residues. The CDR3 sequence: CALLRKQGDTQYF. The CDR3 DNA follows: TGTGCCTTGCTACGAAAACAGGGAGATACGCAGTATTTT.

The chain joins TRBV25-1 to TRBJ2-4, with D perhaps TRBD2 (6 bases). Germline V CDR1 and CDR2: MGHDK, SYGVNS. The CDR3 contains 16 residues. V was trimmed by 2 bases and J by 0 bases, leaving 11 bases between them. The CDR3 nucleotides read TGTGCCAGCAGTGAACTGGAGGGTCTAGCCAAAAACATTCAGTACTTC. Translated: CASSELEGLAKNIQYF.

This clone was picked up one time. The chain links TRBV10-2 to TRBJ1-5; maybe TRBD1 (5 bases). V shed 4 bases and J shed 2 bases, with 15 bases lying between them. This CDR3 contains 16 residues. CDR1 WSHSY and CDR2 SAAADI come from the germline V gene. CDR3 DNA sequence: TGCGCCAGCAGTGGCAGGGTGATTGAGGGCAATCAGCCCCAGCATTTT. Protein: CASSGRVIEGNQPQHF.

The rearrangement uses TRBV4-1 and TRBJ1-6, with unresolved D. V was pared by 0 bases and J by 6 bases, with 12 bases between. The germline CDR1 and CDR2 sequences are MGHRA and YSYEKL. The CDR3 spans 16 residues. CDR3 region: CASSQEVGGRNSPLHF. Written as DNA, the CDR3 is TGCGCCAGCAGCCAAGAGGTGGGAGGGCGTAATTCACCCCTCCACTTT.

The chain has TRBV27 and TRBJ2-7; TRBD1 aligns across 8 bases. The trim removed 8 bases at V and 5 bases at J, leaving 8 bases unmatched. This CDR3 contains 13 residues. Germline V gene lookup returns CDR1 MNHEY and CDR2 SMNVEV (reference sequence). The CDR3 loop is CASGADRGHEQYF. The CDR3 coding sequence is TGTGCCAGCGGGGCCGACAGGGGCCACGAGCAGTACTTC.

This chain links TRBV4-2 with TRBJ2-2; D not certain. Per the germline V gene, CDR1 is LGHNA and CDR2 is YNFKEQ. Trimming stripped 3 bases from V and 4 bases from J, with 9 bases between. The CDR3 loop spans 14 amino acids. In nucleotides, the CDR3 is TGTGCCAGCAGCCACCCCTCGTCCACCGGGGAGCTGTTTTTT. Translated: CASSHPSSTGELFF.

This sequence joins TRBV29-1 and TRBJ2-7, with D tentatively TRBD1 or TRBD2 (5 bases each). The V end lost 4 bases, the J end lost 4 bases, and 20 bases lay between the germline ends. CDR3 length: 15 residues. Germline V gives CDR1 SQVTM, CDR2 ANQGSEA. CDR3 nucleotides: TGCAGCGTTGGCAGACCGACAGCCGGGGATTACGAGCAGTACTTC. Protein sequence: CSVGRPTAGDYEQYF.

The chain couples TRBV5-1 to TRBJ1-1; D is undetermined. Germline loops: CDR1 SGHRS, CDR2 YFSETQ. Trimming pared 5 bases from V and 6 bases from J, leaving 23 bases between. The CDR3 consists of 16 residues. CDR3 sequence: CASSPGIEALMAEAFF. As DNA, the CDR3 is TGCGCCAGCAGTCCCGGGATCGAAGCCTTAATGGCTGAAGCTTTCTTT.

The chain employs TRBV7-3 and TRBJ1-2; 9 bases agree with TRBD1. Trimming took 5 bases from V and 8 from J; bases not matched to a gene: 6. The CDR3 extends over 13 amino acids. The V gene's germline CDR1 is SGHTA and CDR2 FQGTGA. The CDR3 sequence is CASSVNRGQGYTF. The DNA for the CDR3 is TGTGCCAGCAGCGTAAACAGGGGGCAAGGCTACACCTTC.

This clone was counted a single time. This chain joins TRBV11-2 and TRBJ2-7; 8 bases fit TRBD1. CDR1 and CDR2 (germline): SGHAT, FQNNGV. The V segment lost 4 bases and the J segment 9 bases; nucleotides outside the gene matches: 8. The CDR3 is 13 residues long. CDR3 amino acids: CASSSDRVFGQYF. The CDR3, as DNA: TGTGCCAGCAGCTCGGACAGGGTGTTCGGGCAGTACTTC.

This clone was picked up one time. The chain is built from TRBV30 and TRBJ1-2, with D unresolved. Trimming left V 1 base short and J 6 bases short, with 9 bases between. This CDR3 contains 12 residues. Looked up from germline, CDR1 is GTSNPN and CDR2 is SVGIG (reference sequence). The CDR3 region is CAWSASLNGYTF. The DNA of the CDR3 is TGTGCCTGGAGTGCCTCACTGAATGGCTACACCTTC.

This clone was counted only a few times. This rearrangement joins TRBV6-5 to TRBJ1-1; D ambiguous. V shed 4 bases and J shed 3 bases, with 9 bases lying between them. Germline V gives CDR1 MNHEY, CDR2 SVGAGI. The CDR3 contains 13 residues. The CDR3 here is CASSSDQYTEAFF. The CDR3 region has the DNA TGTGCCAGCAGTTCCGACCAGTACACTGAAGCTTTCTTT.

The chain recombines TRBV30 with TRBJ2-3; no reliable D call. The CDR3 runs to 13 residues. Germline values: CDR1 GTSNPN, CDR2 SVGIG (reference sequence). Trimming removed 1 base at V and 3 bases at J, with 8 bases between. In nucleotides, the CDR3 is TGTGCCTGGAGTGGAAAAGGAACAGATACGCAGTATTTT. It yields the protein CAWSGKGTDTQYF.

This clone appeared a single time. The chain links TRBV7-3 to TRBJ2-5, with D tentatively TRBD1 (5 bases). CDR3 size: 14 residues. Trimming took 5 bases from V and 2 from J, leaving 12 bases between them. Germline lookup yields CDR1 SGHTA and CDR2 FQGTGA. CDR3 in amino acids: CASSGAGTQETQYF. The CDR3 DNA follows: TGTGCCAGCAGCGGGGCAGGAACTCAAGAGACCCAGTACTTC.

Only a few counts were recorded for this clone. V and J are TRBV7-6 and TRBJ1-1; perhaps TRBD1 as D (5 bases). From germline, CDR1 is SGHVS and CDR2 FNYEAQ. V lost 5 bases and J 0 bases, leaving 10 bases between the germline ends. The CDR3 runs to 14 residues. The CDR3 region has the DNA TGTGCCAGCAGCCTTCGACAGTTGAACACTGAAGCTTTCTTT. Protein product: CASSLRQLNTEAFF.

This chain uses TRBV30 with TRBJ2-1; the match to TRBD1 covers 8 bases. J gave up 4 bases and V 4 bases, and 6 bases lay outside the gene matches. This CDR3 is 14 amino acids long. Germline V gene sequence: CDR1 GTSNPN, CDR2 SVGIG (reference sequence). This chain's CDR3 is CAWKQGDRYNEQFF. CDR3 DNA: TGTGCCTGGAAACAGGGGGATAGGTACAATGAGCAGTTCTTC.

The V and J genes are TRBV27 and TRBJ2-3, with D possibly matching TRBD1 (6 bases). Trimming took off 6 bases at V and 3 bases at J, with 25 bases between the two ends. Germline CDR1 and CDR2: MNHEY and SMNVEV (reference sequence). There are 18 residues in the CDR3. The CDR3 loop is CASRNLYRDPRGTDTQYF. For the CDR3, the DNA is TGTGCCAGCAGGAATTTGTACAGGGACCCACGAGGGACAGATACGCAGTATTTT.

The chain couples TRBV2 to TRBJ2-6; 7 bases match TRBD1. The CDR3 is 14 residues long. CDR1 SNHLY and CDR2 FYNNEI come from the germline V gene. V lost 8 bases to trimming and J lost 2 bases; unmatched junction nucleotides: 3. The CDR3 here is CASQQGPGANVLTF. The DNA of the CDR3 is TGTGCCAGCCAACAGGGGCCTGGGGCCAACGTCCTGACTTTC. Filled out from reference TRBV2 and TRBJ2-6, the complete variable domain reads EPEVTQTPSHQVTQMGQEVILRCVPISNHLYFYWYRQILGQKVEFLVSFYNNEISEKSEIFDDQFSVERPDGSNFTLKIRSTKLEDSAMYFCASQQGPGANVLTFGAGSRLTVL.

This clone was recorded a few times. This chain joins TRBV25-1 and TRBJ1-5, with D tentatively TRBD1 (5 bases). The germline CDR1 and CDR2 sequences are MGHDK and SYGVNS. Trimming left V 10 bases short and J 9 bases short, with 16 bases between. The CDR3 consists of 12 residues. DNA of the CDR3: TGTGCCATCAGACAGTTCTATCGGCCCCAGCATTTT. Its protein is CAIRQFYRPQHF.

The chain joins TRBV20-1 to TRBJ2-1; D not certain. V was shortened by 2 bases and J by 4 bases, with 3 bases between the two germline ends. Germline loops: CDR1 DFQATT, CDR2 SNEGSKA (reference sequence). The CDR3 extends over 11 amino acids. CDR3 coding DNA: TGCAGTGCTAGACAATACAATGAGCAGTTCTTC. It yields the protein CSARQYNEQFF.

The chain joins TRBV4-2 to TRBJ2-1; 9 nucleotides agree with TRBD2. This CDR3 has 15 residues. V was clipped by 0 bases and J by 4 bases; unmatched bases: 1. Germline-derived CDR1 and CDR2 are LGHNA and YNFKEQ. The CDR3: CASSQDLAGYNEQFF. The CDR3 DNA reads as TGTGCCAGCAGCCAAGACCTAGCGGGGTACAATGAGCAGTTCTTC.

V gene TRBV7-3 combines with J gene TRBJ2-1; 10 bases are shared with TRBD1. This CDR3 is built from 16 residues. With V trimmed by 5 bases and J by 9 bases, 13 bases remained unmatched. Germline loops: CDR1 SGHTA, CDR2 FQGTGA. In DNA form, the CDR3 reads TGTGCCAGCAGCGCCTCAGGGACAGGGGAAAAGGGTGAGCAGTTCTTC. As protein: CASSASGTGEKGEQFF.

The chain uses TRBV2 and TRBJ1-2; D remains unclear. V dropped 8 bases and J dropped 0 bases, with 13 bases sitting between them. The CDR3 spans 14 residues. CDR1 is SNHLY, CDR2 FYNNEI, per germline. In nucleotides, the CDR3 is TGTGCCAGCCTCCGCGAGGGAACTAACTATGGCTACACCTTC. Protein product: CASLREGTNYGYTF.

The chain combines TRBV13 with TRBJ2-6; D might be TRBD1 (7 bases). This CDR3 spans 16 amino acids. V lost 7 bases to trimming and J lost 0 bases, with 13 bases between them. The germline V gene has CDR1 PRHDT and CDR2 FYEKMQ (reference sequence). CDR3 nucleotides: TGTGCCAGCAAACCAGGGGGGAACTCTGGGGCCAACGTCCTGACTTTC. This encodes CASKPGGNSGANVLTF.

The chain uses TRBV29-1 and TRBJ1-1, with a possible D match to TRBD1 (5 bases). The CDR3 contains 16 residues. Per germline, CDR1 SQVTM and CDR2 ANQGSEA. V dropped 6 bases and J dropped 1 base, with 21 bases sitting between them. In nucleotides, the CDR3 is TGCAGCGTCGGGCCCCACGGGGCAGGATGGAACACTGAAGCTTTCTTT. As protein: CSVGPHGAGWNTEAFF.

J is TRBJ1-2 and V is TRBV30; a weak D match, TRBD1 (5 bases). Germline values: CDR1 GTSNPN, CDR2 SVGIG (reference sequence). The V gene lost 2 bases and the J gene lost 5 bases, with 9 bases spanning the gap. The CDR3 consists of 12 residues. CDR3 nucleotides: TGTGCCTGGAGTCGGGGGGAATATGGCTACACCTTC. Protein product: CAWSRGEYGYTF.

In nucleotides, the CDR3 is TGCAGCGCCCTGACAGGGGAAGGTTTTGGCTACACCTTC. Translation: CSALTGEGFGYTF. This chain uses TRBV29-1 with TRBJ1-2; 8 nucleotides match TRBD1. The CDR3 is made up of 13 amino acids. Germline CDR1 and CDR2: SQVTM and ANQGSEA. V trimming: 7 bases; J trimming: 7 bases; junction bases outside the gene matches: 11.